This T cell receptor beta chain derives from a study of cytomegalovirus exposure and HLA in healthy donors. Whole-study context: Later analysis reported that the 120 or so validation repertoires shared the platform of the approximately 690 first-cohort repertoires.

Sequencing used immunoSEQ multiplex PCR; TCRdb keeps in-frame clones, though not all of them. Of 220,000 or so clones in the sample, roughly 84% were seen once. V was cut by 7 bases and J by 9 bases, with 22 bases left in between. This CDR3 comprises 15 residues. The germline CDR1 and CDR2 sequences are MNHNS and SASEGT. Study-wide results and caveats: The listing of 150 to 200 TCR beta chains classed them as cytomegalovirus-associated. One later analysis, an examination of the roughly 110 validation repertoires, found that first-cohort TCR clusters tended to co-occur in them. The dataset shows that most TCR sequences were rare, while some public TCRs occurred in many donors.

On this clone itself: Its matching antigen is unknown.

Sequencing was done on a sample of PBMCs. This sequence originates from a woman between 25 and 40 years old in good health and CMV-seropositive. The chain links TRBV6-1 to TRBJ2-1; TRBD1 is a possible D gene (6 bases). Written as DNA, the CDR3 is TGTGCCAGCACCATAACTAGGGACATTCGGGGTGAGCAGTTCTTC. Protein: CASTITRDIRGEQFF.